These 10 T cell receptor beta chains share one sample of origin, sequenced in a study of T cells in Graves' hyperthyroidism and ophthalmopathy. The CDR3 regions of TCR beta were amplified from RNA transcripts. The HTBI primer set was used in a first-round RT-PCR of the TCR CDR3. Via MiXCR, TCRdb re-called the multiplex PCR reads, giving one row per CDR3 protein. The sample holds 500,000 to 650,000 distinct CDR3 sequences, more than 15% seen once. The sequencing sample was made of blood. The source is a woman aged 18-35 years with Graves' ophthalmopathy.

This clonotype was seen a handful of times. The chain uses TRBV6-2 or TRBV6-3 and TRBJ1-5; TRBD1 is a possible D gene (5 bases). Germline CDR1 reads MNHEY; CDR2 reads SVGEGT. Trimming cost V 0 bases and J 7 bases, with 16 bases left between them. The CDR3 is 16 residues long. The CDR3 DNA sequence: TGTGCCAGCAGTTACTCGATTACACAGGTGGAGCAGCCCCAGCATTTT. Its protein is CASSYSITQVEQPQHF.

This clonotype has at least ten counts. The chain links TRBV5-1 to TRBJ1-1; D might be TRBD1 (6 bases). Between the trimmed V and J ends, which lost 0 bases and 6 bases, there was a span of 12 bases. CDR3 length equals 14 residues. The germline V gene has CDR1 SGHRS and CDR2 YFSETQ. Written as DNA, the CDR3 is TGCGCCAGCAGCTTGGGATCAGGGGCGGCTGAAGCTTTCTTT. Translation gives CASSLGSGAAEAFF.

As to this clonotype: One end of the junction fails to match germline, which may point to a read error. This rearrangement joins TRBV6-2 or TRBV6-3 to TRBJ2-1; D remains unclear. Germline CDR1 is MNHEY and CDR2 is SVGEGT. The CDR3 is 12 residues long. CDR3 amino acids: CTSSPSGNEQFF. The CDR3 region has the DNA TGTACCAGCAGTCCATCCGGCAATGAGCAGTTCTTC.

This clonotype appeared many times. The chain recombines TRBV3-1 with TRBJ2-1; 10 bases are a match to TRBD2. This CDR3 contains 17 residues. V lost 0 bases and J lost 4; bases outside the gene matches: 6. The germline V gene encodes CDR1 LGHDT and CDR2 YNNKEL (reference sequence). The CDR3, as DNA: TGTGCCAGCAGCCAAGAGTCTAGCGGGGGCATATACAATGAGCAGTTCTTC. Translation: CASSQESSGGIYNEQFF.

Many counts were recorded for this clonotype. This chain joins TRBV20-1 and TRBJ2-3, with 9 bases that match TRBD1. Germline CDR1 and CDR2: DFQATT and SNEGSKA (reference sequence). The CDR3 length is 14 residues. DNA of the CDR3: TGCTCGACAGGGGGTCAGGATTTAACAGATACGCAGTATTTT. Translation: CSTGGQDLTDTQYF.

This clonotype appeared a few times. V is TRBV28 and J is TRBJ2-4; the match to TRBD2 covers 9 bases. The V segment lost 6 bases and the J segment 0 bases; nucleotides outside the gene matches: 6. CDR1 and CDR2 (germline): MDHEN, SYDVKM. The CDR3 consists of 16 residues. CDR3 sequence (DNA): TGTGCCAGCAGCTCTAGCGGGGCGACAGCCAAAAACATTCAGTACTTC. Amino acid sequence: CASSSSGATAKNIQYF.

This chain joins TRBV5-6 and TRBJ2-3; D possibly matches TRBD1 or TRBD2 (5 bases each). CDR3 size: 15 residues. The V end was cut by 3 bases, the J end by 1 base, with 12 bases between. The V gene's germline CDR1 is SGHDT and CDR2 YYEEEE. The CDR3 nucleotides read TGTGCCAGCAGCTGGGACGGGGCTGGCACAGATACGCAGTATTTT. Residues: CASSWDGAGTDTQYF.

The chain joins TRBV4-2 to TRBJ1-4; D unclear. The V end was cut by 0 bases, the J end by 8 bases, with 19 bases between. In germline, CDR1 is LGHNA, CDR2 YNFKEQ. The CDR3 is made up of 17 amino acids. The CDR3 DNA sequence: TGTGCCAGCAGCCAAGACCGACCGGGCCCCCGGAGGGAAAAACTGTTTTTT. Translation gives CASSQDRPGPRREKLFF.

This clonotype was detected only a few times. This chain joins TRBV28 and TRBJ2-7; TRBD2 aligns across 8 bases. This CDR3 has 15 amino acids. CDR1 and CDR2 (germline): MDHEN, SYDVKM. J gave up 4 bases and V 2 bases, and 7 bases lay outside the gene matches. This CDR3 is CASSLTGGLAYEQYF. CDR3 nucleotides: TGTGCCAGCAGTTTAACGGGGGGGTTAGCGTACGAGCAGTACTTC.

This clonotype was counted many times. The genes are TRBV28 and TRBJ2-7; D is unresolved. Trimming stripped 5 bases from V and 2 bases from J, with 4 bases between. The CDR3 consists of 11 residues. Germline loops: CDR1 MDHEN, CDR2 SYDVKM. The CDR3 DNA reads TGTGCCAGCAGTATTCCCTACGAGCAGTACTTC. Translated, it gives CASSIPYEQYF.